These 11 T cell receptor beta chains were all obtained from the same sample, sequenced in a study of glioma-infiltrating T cells after dendritic cell vaccination. Generated by immunoSEQ multiplex PCR, the TCRdb table keeps only in-frame clones and is missing some. The sample lists approximately 22,000 clones; 75% to 85% were seen once. Sample: blood, taken before dendritic cell vaccination. The receptors were gathered from a human donor with glioblastoma.

This clone was detected only a few times. The genes are TRBV25-1 and TRBJ2-7, with D possibly matching TRBD2 (5 bases). Germline assignment: CDR1 MGHDK and CDR2 SYGVNS. The V gene lost 1 base and the J gene lost 6 bases, with 16 bases spanning the gap. The CDR3 consists of 15 residues. The CDR3 DNA follows: TGTGCCAGCAGTGAATCGCGGCTAGCAGTCCCCGAGCAGTACTTC. This translates into CASSESRLAVPEQYF.

A remark on this clone: At one end the junction does not follow the germline gene, possibly because of a read error. V is TRBV7-6 and J is TRBJ1-6, with D tentatively TRBD1 (5 bases). CDR3 length: 14 residues. Germline values: CDR1 SGHVS, CDR2 FNYEAQ. The CDR3 loop reads CASSPDSKNSPLHF. DNA for the CDR3: TGTGCCAGCAGCCCAGACAGTAAAAATTCCCCCCTCCACTTT.

V gene TRBV29-1 combines with J gene TRBJ1-1; 10 bases are shared with TRBD1. Germline V CDR1 and CDR2: SQVTM, ANQGSEA. The CDR3 length is 12 residues. Germline trimming cut 7 bases from V and 4 bases from J; bases unmatched to any gene: 3. CDR3 in amino acids: CSAWTGGTEAFF. In DNA, the CDR3 is TGCAGCGCTTGGACAGGGGGCACTGAAGCTTTCTTT.

This CDR3 reads CASSSLSDTQYF. The CDR3 DNA reads as TGCGCCAGCAGCTCGTTGTCAGATACGCAGTATTTT. The gene calls are TRBV5-1 and TRBJ2-3; D gene uncertain. V was cut by 3 bases and J by 4 bases, with 6 bases left in between. The germline CDR1 and CDR2 sequences are SGHRS and YFSETQ. The length of the CDR3 is 12 residues.

The rearrangement joins TRBV7-3 to TRBJ2-3; possibly TRBD2 for D (6 bases). This CDR3 has 17 amino acids. Trimming removed 2 bases at V and 0 bases at J, with 15 bases between. Germline CDR1 SGHTA, CDR2 FQGTGA. The CDR3 protein is CASSLSSSDSSTDTQYF. In DNA form, the CDR3 reads TGTGCCAGCAGCTTATCATCTAGCGACTCTAGCACAGATACGCAGTATTTT.

The chain has TRBV28 and TRBJ1-1, with 7 bases identical to TRBD1. The germline CDR1 and CDR2 sequences are MDHEN and SYDVKM. The CDR3 contains 15 residues. V trimming: 8 bases; J trimming: 3 bases; junction bases outside the gene matches: 12. The CDR3 protein is CASLGQIGGYTEAFF. CDR3 bases: TGTGCCAGCCTGGGACAGATCGGAGGGTACACTGAAGCTTTCTTT.

V and J are TRBV15 and TRBJ2-7; 8 bases are a match to TRBD1. Germline CDR1 LNHNV, CDR2 YYDKDF (reference sequence). The V gene end was trimmed by 1 base and the J gene end by 5 bases; junction bases not matched to a gene: 4. The CDR3 length is 14 residues. DNA for the CDR3: TGTGCCACCAGCAGAGGGACAGGGAGGAACGAGCAGTACTTC. This translates into CATSRGTGRNEQYF.

The J gene is TRBJ2-7, the V gene TRBV9, with a weak D call TRBD2 (6 bases). This CDR3 region has 15 residues. Germline-derived CDR1 and CDR2 are SGDLS and YYNGEE. V gave up 3 bases and J gave up 3 bases, with 16 bases separating them. The DNA for the CDR3 is TGTGCCAGCAGCGCCAAGGGACTGCCTTACTACGAGCAGTACTTC. Its translation: CASSAKGLPYYEQYF.

The chain's CDR3 is CASTDPRRGGTEAFF. CDR3 DNA sequence: TGTGCCAGCACCGACCCGCGCCGCGGGGGGACTGAAGCTTTCTTT. This sequence joins TRBV6-6 and TRBJ1-1; weak D call: TRBD1 (5 bases). The CDR3 covers 15 residues. The germline CDR1 and CDR2 sequences are MNHNY and SVGAGI (reference sequence). Between the trimmed V and J ends, which lost 7 bases and 5 bases, there was a span of 20 bases.

This chain uses TRBV7-8 with TRBJ2-1; 11 positions match TRBD2. V lost 2 bases and J lost 10; bases outside the gene matches: 10. Germline V gene data show CDR1 as SGHVS and CDR2 as FQNEAQ. The CDR3 covers 16 residues. The CDR3: CASSLQTSGISREQFF. The CDR3, as DNA: TGTGCCAGCAGCTTACAGACTAGCGGGATTTCAAGGGAGCAGTTCTTC.

The V and J genes are TRBV5-4 and TRBJ2-1; TRBD1 matches 7 bases. Germline lookup yields CDR1 SGHNT and CDR2 YYREEE (reference sequence). The CDR3 runs 15 residues. V was clipped by 6 bases and J by 4 bases; unmatched bases: 10. The chain's CDR3 is CASTDRGQPYNEQFF. The CDR3 DNA is TGTGCCAGCACCGACCGGGGACAGCCTTACAATGAGCAGTTCTTC.